This entry features one T cell receptor beta chain sequence. Its target is not known. The data belong to a study of blood T cells in healthy people across ages. Study results and caveats: Older age went with lower TCR beta diversity per million T cells, in a roughly linear way.

The CDR3 sequence is 17 residues long. Trimming cost V 0 bases and J 0 bases, with 14 bases left between them. Germline loops: CDR1 DFQATT, CDR2 SNEGSKA (reference sequence). Primed by a sample-barcoded 5' primer and a J-beta primer mix, a second PCR proceeded for 7 to 11 cycles. TCRdb redid the calling of the 5' RACE reads with MiXCR, one entry per CDR3 protein. The data contain some 1.6 million distinct CDR3 sequences, about 31% of them seen just once; the ten biggest clones take up approximately 10%. Sequences were obtained from blood. The sequence derives from a woman aged 30 to 39 in good health. The chain uses TRBV20-1 and TRBJ2-2; possible D gene TRBD2, 6 bases. The CDR3 loop is CSARDPRGAPNTGELFF. Here the CDR3 DNA reads TGCAGTGCTAGAGATCCGCGGGGAGCTCCGAACACCGGGGAGCTGTTTTTT.